The entry that follows covers one TCR beta chain sequence. Its antigen is currently unknown. One entry per CDR3 protein results from TCRdb running MiXCR on the reads. The sample records hundreds of thousands of distinct CDR3 sequences, 30% to 40% being singletons. The source of the sample is a study of T cell repertoires in cytomegalovirus infection. Study at large: As its CMV epitopes, the study selected recently identified HLA-C-restricted and well-studied HLA-B-restricted targets. General observations from the study: Across the ex vivo response, the dominant clonotypes were HLA-C-restricted CMV-specific TCR beta clonotypes.

The starting material was cultured PBMCs, obtained from culture after CMV antigen stimulation. The sequence was collected from a human donor in good health (CMV status not recorded). Some clones in this sample may be carry-over from other donors' samples.

The CDR3 sequence: CAISEPNGPTQYF. The CDR3 DNA sequence: TGTGCCATCAGTGAGCCCAATGGCCCCACGCAGTATTTT. The rearrangement uses TRBV10-3 and TRBJ2-3, with no clear D. This CDR3 contains 13 residues. Looked up from germline, CDR1 is ENHRY and CDR2 is SYGVKD. The V end lost 2 bases, the J end lost 9 bases, and 12 bases lay between the germline ends.